The clone carrying this T cell receptor beta chain appeared a single time. Its antigen is unidentified. Other DNA sequences in the same sample also yield this CDR3. These data are taken from a study of cytomegalovirus exposure and HLA in healthy donors. This PCR relied on a set of 60 Vbeta primers and 13 Jbeta primers. The protocol was immunoSEQ multiplex PCR, while the TCRdb copy is restricted to in-frame clones and leaves out a portion. The data show over 110,000 clones, around 73% seen once. Whole-study findings and limits: In vitro assays verified that a few CMV-associated chains recognized CMV antigens specifically.

Donors in the study were healthy people who gave bone marrow. Sequencing input: PBMCs. This sequence originates from a woman aged 35 to 49 in good health and CMV-seronegative.

CDR3 sequence: CASSVGSGGTDTQYF. CDR3 sequence (DNA): TGTGCCAGCAGCGTTGGTAGCGGGGGGACAGATACGCAGTATTTT. The chain joins TRBV9 to TRBJ2-3; 10 bases agree with TRBD2. The CDR3 runs to 15 residues. Germline V lookup: CDR1 SGDLS, CDR2 YYNGEE. The trim removed 2 bases at V and 3 bases at J, leaving 3 bases unmatched.